This record concerns one T cell receptor beta chain sequence. Its antigen remains unknown. Prior to thyroid surgery, none of the patients had received any treatment. The sample is drawn from a study of metastatic and nonmetastatic thyroid tumors. Study in general: Comparative analysis of repertoires was undertaken across blood and tumor or nodule tissue obtained from malignant and benign thyroid patients.

Per the study methods: Across clinicopathological groups, CDR3 differences served as the basis for building a distant-metastasis classifier for papillary thyroid cancer. Via MiXCR, TCRdb re-called the PCR reads. The V and J calls come from TCRdb's annotation, not from the publication. The sample has about 38,000 clones, around half seen once. Looked up from germline, CDR1 is SNHLY and CDR2 is FYNNEI. The CDR3 covers 12 residues. With 6 bases removed from V and 0 bases from J, the gap between germline ends came to 4 bases. Study-wide results and limits: Malignant tumors reportedly showed significantly higher TCR beta diversity than benign nodules in both blood and tumor.

Material for sequencing was tumor tissue. The V and J genes are TRBV2 and TRBJ2-3; no firm D call. The TCR comes from a male donor with papillary thyroid cancer or a benign thyroid nodule (not recorded which). Some clones in this sample may be carry-over from other donors' samples. The CDR3 protein is CASRTSTDTQYF. CDR3 nucleotide sequence: TGTGCCAGCAGGACTAGCACAGATACGCAGTATTTT.